This TCR beta chain was retrieved from a study of T-cell reconstitution after alpha-beta-depleted transplantation in children. Study-level results: A year had passed since transplant, and T-cell counts and diversity by then came mostly from newly produced T cells. Approximately two months post-transplant, alpha-beta T cells reportedly originated from several hundred expanded graft clones. Surviving thymic progenitors and recipient T cells were the source of high TCRbeta diversity at day 60 in some patients.

Preparing the TCRbeta library involved the use of unique molecular identifiers. Using its own MiXCR run on the PCR reads, TCRdb lists one record per CDR3 protein. The sample consists of about 580,000 distinct CDR3 sequences, 20% to 25% of them appearing once. V was trimmed by 6 bases and J by 4 bases, leaving 12 bases between them. From germline, CDR1 is KGHDR and CDR2 SFDVKD. This CDR3 comprises 14 residues. This clonotype was detected ten times or more. Its antigen remains unidentified. This sequence originates from a boy in the first two years of life who had a stem cell transplant for acute myeloid leukemia, so the T cells may come from the graft donor. V gene TRBV24-1 combines with J gene TRBJ2-1; D tentatively fits TRBD1 or TRBD2 (5 bases each). The sample in question was PBMCs, mostly from graft donor cells, obtained 360 days after TCRalphabeta/CD19-depleted stem cell transplant. The DNA for the CDR3 is TGTGCCACCAGTTTCAACGGGGCATACAATGAGCAGTTCTTC. Translating gives CATSFNGAYNEQFF.